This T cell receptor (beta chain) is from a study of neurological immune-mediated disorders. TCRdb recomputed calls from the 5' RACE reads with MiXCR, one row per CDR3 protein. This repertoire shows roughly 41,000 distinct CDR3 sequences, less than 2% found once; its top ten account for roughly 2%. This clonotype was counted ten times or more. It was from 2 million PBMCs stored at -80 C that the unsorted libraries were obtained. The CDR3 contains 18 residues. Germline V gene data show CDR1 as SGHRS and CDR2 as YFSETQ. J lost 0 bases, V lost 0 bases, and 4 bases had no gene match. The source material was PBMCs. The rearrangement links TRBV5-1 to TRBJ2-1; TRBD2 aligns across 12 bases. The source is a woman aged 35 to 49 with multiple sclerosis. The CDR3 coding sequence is TGCGCCAGCAGCTTGGGGACTAGCGGGGTTAGCTCCTACAATGAGCAGTTCTTC. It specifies CASSLGTSGVSSYNEQFF.